What follows is one T cell receptor delta chain and its context. Its cognate antigen is unknown. The data were taken from a study of Vδ1+ human thymocytes. Thymocytes were sorted as CD3+ TCRVdelta1+ TCRVdelta2- after alphabeta T cell depletion. Between about 97% and 99.6% of sorted thymocytes were Vdelta1+. Extracted RNA was reverse transcribed into cDNA. CDR3 amplicons came from multiplex PCR with pooled V-gene forward and constant-region reverse primers. TCRdb reapplied CATT to the multiplex PCR reads. The table records over 65,000 delta-chain clones, around 32% of them present only once. The CDR3 extends over 22 amino acids. Germline V CDR1 and CDR2: TSWWSYY, QGS. With 2 bases clipped from V and 0 bases from J, the junction kept 21 bases outside the gene matches. Whole-study results and caveats: Thymic delta-chain repertoires held around 20% Vdelta2 sequences and few Vdelta3, despite high sort purity. Bulk data may be misread because of unexpected Vdelta2 sequences. Thymic TRG and TRD repertoires appeared highly polyclonal, with Gaussian CDR3 length distributions.

This sequence was found in a boy under two years old who had congenital heart surgery. The chain uses TRDV1 and TRDJ1, with 10 bases that match TRDD3. The sequenced material came from Vdelta1+ gamma-delta thymocytes from the thymus. The subset here: FACS-sorted CD3+ TCRalphabeta- TCRVdelta1+ TCRVdelta2- thymocytes. The CDR3 loop is CALGEGHGLRWGILLYTDKLIF. The CDR3 DNA follows: TGTGCTCTTGGGGAAGGGCATGGCCTACGTTGGGGGATACTACTGTACACCGATAAACTCATCTTT.